Below, one T cell receptor beta chain is given with its context. The germline gives CDR1 MNHEY, CDR2 SVGAGI. Trimming left V 2 bases short and J 10 bases short, with 8 bases between. This CDR3 is 11 amino acids long. The PCR had 60 Vbeta and 13 Jbeta primers. Repertoires were generated with immunoSEQ multiplex PCR, while TCRdb's copy carries only in-frame clones and drops some. The sample consists of about 98,000 clones, around 67% of them appearing once. This entry belongs to a study of cytomegalovirus exposure and HLA in healthy donors. Donors were nominally healthy when sampled, though unrecorded immune exposures were likely.

Sequencing input: PBMCs. The rearrangement joins TRBV6-5 to TRBJ1-1; tentative D call: TRBD1 (6 bases). The sequence derives from a man aged 50 to 59 in good health and CMV-seronegative. The CDR3 sequence: CASSYLGGAFF. CDR3 DNA: TGTGCCAGCAGTTACCTAGGGGGAGCTTTCTTT.